The entry that follows covers one TCR beta chain sequence. Its antigen is undetermined. The sample is drawn from a study of cytomegalovirus exposure and HLA in healthy donors. The CDR3 runs to 15 residues. Primers for the PCR totalled 60 Vbeta and 13 Jbeta. The data were produced by immunoSEQ multiplex PCR, yet TCRdb's version contains in-frame clones alone and is incomplete. The sample holds roughly 200,000 clones, less than 85% seen once. General study findings and limits: In vitro work confirmed that a few CMV-associated chains recognize CMV antigens.

This sequence was found in a girl aged 10-17 years in good health and CMV-seropositive. The specimen sequenced was PBMCs. The chain links TRBV21-1 to TRBJ2-7; TRBD1 reflects the table's D call only, with no check against the DNA. TRBV21-1 represents a pseudogene. DNA of the CDR3: TGTGCCAGCAGCAAAGAAAGGGGGCATCGCTACGAGCAGTACTTC. Its protein product is CASSKERGHRYEQYF.